A selection of T cell receptor beta chains follows, all from one sample in a study of blood T cell repertoires in COVID-19. Sequencing was performed with immunoSEQ multiplex PCR; in TCRdb, only in-frame clones are kept and a portion is missing. This sample has 120,000 or so clones, with around 87% found just once. Sequenced material: peripheral blood. The receptors shown here come from a woman in her 70s with acute or convalescent COVID-19. CDR3s include the opening cysteine and the closing phenylalanine or tryptophan. The D gene is left open where the match is weak. A row's size may be missing; if present it is once, few, many or a size class.

TRBD2,NA,TRBJ2-3,18,TRBV3-1/TRBV3-2,CASSQIGLAGGDTDTQYF,TGTGCCAGCAGCCAAATTGGGCTAGCGGGGGGCGACACAGATACGCAGTATTTT
NA,NA,TRBJ1-1,15,TRBV5-1,CASSLQGRVNTEAFF,TGCGCCAGCAGCTTACAGGGCAGGGTGAACACTGAAGCTTTCTTT
NA,NA,TRBJ1-2,13,TRBV28,CASSLGSNYGYTF,TGTGCCAGCAGTTTGGGGAGTAACTATGGCTACACCTTC
NA,NA,TRBJ1-2,13,TRBV27,CASSPEGWRGYTF,TGTGCCAGCAGTCCGGAGGGGTGGCGTGGCTACACCTTC
TRBD2,NA,TRBJ2-1,15,TRBV19,CASSIKAGTYNEQFF,TGTGCCAGTAGTATTAAAGCGGGGACGTACAATGAGCAGTTCTTC
NA,NA,TRBJ1-4,14,TRBV2,CASSGQTGGEKLFF,TGTGCCAGCAGTGGGCAGACAGGAGGCGAAAAACTGTTTTTT
NA,NA,TRBJ2-1,14,TRBV6-1,CASSDTGSRREQFF,TGTGCCAGCAGTGATACAGGGAGCCGACGGGAGCAGTTCTTC
NA,NA,TRBJ2-1,14,TRBV6-5,CASTIQSHTGWQFF,TGTGCCAGCACCATCCAATCCCATACGGGGTGGCAGTTCTTC
NA,NA,TRBJ2-7,12,TRBV7-9,CASSSDRFEQYF,TGTGCCAGCAGCTCAGACAGGTTCGAGCAGTACTTC
TRBD1,NA,TRBJ1-5,14,TRBV2,CASSATGLDQPQHF,TGTGCCAGCAGTGCGACAGGGCTCGATCAGCCCCAGCATTTT
NA,NA,TRBJ1-6,16,TRBV30,CAWSVRRSPFNSPLHF,TGTGCCTGGAGTGTACGCAGGTCCCCCTTTAATTCACCCCTCCACTTT
NA,NA,TRBJ2-3,15,TRBV5-1,CASSFGALATDTQYF,TGCGCCAGCAGCTTCGGAGCGCTAGCCACAGATACGCAGTATTTT
NA,few,TRBJ1-4,17,TRBV28,CASSLQGRWATNEKLFF,TGTGCCAGCAGTTTGCAGGGTCGGTGGGCAACTAATGAAAAACTGTTTTTT
NA,NA,TRBJ2-1,14,TRBV2,CASRTSEGGNEQFF,TGTGCCAGCAGAACTAGCGAGGGGGGGAATGAGCAGTTCTTC
NA,NA,TRBJ2-1,16,TRBV24-1,CATSDLHSGSYNEQFF,TGTGCCACCAGTGATTTACATTCGGGCTCCTACAATGAGCAGTTCTTC
NA,NA,TRBJ2-7,14,TRBV5-6,CASSLKPGMYEQYF,TGTGCCAGCAGCTTGAAGCCAGGAATGTACGAGCAGTACTTC
TRBD1,NA,TRBJ1-2,17,TRBV28,CASSGGQGASGYRGYTF,TGTGCCAGTTCGGGAGGACAGGGGGCCTCGGGGTATAGAGGCTACACCTTC